The 2 T cell receptor beta chains in this list originate from one sample, sequenced in a study of OX40 agonist ivuxolimab in advanced cancers. TCRdb's copy holds only in-frame clones and misses some; the assay was immunoSEQ multiplex PCR. The repertoire holds about 30,000 clones, with approximately 91% as singletons. The sequenced sample was CD4+ or CD8+ T cells sorted from blood, obtained in a trial of the OX40 agonist ivuxolimab. The origin of the receptors is an adult with an advanced solid tumor such as melanoma, head and neck, liver or kidney cancer.

This clone came up once. The V gene is TRBV10-2, the J gene TRBJ1-2; TRBD1 matches at 12 bases. This CDR3 is 19 amino acids long. CDR1 and CDR2 (germline): WSHSY, SAAADI. The junction had 9 bases not matched to a gene; V was cut back by 1 base and J by 0 bases. The CDR3 sequence is CASSEFLLGQGAANYGYTF. CDR3 nucleotide sequence: TGCGCCAGCAGTGAGTTCCTCCTGGGACAGGGGGCGGCTAACTATGGCTACACCTTC.

The DNA for the CDR3 is TGTGCCAGCAGCTTAGTCCGGGCTGAAGCTTTCTTT. As protein: CASSLVRAEAFF. The chain links TRBV7-9 to TRBJ1-1, with D unclear. V lost 1 base and J 6 bases, leaving 6 bases between the germline ends. CDR1 is SEHNR and CDR2 is FQNEAQ in the germline V gene (reference sequence). CDR3 length: 12 amino acids.